The subject of this entry is one T cell receptor beta chain. As yet, its antigen is unknown. One end of the junction does not line up with germline, which may come from a read error. Sequenced by immunoSEQ multiplex PCR; TCRdb stores in-frame clones only, minus some. The data contain 150,000 or so clones, roughly 90% of them singletons. This sample was included in a study of T cell responses to AZD1222 COVID-19 vaccine. Findings of the study overall: Spike was spanned by vaccine-associated CD4 TCRs, with dominance at 160-218 and 743-854.

The TCR originated in an adult in good health. The sequencing used peripheral blood, collected on day 0 of AZD1222 vaccination.

This CDR3 reads CASRRDIRANDF. The CDR3 DNA sequence: TGTGCCAGCAGGCGGGATATTAGGGCTAACGACTTC. This chain joins TRBV2 and TRBJ2-5; possible D gene TRBD2, 6 bases. This CDR3 is built from 12 residues. Germline V gene sequence: CDR1 SNHLY, CDR2 FYNNEI.